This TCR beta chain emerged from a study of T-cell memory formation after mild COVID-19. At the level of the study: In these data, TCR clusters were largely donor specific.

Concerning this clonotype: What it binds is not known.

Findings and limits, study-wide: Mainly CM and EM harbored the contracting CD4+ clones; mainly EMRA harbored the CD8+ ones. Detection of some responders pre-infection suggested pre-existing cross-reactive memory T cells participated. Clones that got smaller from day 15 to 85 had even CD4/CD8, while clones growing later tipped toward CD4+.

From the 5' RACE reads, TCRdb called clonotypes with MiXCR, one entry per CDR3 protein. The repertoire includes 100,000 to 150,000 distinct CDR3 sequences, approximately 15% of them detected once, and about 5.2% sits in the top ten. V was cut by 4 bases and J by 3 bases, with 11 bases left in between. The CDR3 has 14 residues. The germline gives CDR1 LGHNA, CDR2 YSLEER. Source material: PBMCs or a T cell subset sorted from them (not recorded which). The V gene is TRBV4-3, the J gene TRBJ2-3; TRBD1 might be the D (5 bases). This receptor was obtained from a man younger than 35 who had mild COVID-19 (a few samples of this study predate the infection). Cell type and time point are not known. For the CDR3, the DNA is TGCGCCAGCAGCCGTCGTCAGGGAACAGATACGCAGTATTTT. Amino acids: CASSRRQGTDTQYF.